Below, one T cell receptor (beta chain) is given with its context. The data originate from a study of blood T cell repertoires in COVID-19. Study summary: COVID-19 samples, acute and convalescent, were from the United States, Italy and Spain. From T cells, B-cell-depleted T cells, or PBMCs came the material, which was cDNA or gDNA.

Trimming at V came to 2 bases and at J to 5 bases, leaving 6 bases not matched to a gene. This CDR3 region has 15 residues. The germline gives CDR1 SGDLS, CDR2 YYNGEE. Profiling relied on immunoSEQ multiplex PCR, and the TCRdb table lists in-frame clones only, not all of them. The repertoire holds roughly 90,000 clones, with approximately 80% as singletons. The material sequenced was peripheral blood. The V gene is TRBV9, the J gene TRBJ2-3, with TRBD1 identical over 9 bases. This receptor was taken from a woman at least 80 years old with active or convalescent COVID-19. The CDR3 loop is CASSVRDRARDTQYF. In DNA, the CDR3 is TGTGCCAGCAGCGTCCGGGACAGGGCGAGAGATACGCAGTATTTT.